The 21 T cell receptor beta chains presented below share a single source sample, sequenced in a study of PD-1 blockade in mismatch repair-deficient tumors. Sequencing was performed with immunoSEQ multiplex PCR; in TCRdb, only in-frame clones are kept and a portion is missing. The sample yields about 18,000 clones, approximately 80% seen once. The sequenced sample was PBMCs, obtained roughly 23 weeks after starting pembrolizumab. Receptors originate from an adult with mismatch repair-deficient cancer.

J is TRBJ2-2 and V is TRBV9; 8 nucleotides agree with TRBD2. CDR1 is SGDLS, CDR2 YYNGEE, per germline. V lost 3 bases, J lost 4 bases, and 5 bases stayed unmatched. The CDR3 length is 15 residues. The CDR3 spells CASSARAGATGELFF. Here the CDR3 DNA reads TGTGCCAGCAGCGCTCGAGCGGGAGCCACCGGGGAGCTGTTTTTT.

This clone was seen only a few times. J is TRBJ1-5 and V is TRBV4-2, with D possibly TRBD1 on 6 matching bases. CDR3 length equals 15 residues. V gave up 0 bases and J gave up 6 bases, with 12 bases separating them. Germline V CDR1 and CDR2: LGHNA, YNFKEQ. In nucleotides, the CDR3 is TGTGCCAGCAGCCAAGATATTGGGGGCACTCAGCCCCAGCATTTT. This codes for CASSQDIGGTQPQHF.

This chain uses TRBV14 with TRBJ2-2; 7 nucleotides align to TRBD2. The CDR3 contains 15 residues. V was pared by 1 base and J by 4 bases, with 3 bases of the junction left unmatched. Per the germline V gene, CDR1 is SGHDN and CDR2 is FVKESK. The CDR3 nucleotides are TGTGCCAGCAGCCAAGCGCTAGCGGCCACCGGGGAGCTGTTTTTT. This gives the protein CASSQALAATGELFF.

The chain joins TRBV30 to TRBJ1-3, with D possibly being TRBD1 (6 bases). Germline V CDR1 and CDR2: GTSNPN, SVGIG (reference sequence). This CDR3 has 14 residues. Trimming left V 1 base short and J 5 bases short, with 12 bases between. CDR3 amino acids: CAWSGGGARNTIYF. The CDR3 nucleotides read TGTGCCTGGAGTGGTGGGGGCGCGAGAAACACCATATATTTT.

The CDR3 loop is CASSLTGVAEKLFF. In DNA, the CDR3 is TGTGCCAGCAGCCTGACAGGGGTGGCTGAAAAACTGTTTTTT. The chain is built from TRBV28 and TRBJ1-4; TRBD1 matches 8 bases. V lost 6 bases, J lost 7 bases, and 7 bases stayed unmatched. In germline, CDR1 is MDHEN, CDR2 SYDVKM. This CDR3 comprises 14 residues. Together with reference TRBV28 and TRBJ1-4, the CDR3 gives the full variable domain: DVKVTQSSRYLVKRTGEKVFLECVQDMDHENMFWYRQDPGLGLRLIYFSYDVKMKEKGDIPEGYSVSREKKERFSLILESASTNQTSMYLCASSLTGVAEKLFFGSGTQLSVL.

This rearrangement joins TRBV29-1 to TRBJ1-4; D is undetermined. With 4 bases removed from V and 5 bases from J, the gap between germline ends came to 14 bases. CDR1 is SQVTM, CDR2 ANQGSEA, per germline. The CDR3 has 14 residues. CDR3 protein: CSVALGTANEKLFF. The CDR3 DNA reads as TGCAGCGTTGCCCTCGGCACAGCAAATGAAAAACTGTTTTTT.

The CDR3 DNA sequence: TGTGCCAGCAGCCAAGTCTACTTTTATGGGACTAGCGGGCGAGAGACCCAGTACTTC. Its protein is CASSQVYFYGTSGRETQYF. This rearrangement joins TRBV14 to TRBJ2-5; TRBD2 matches at 12 bases. This CDR3 spans 19 amino acids. The junction had 13 bases not matched to a gene; V was cut back by 1 base and J by 4 bases. Germline V CDR1 and CDR2: SGHDN, FVKESK.

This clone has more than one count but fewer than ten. The CDR3 region is CASSPRTGGYEQYF. CDR3 in DNA: TGTGCCAGCAGCCCTAGGACAGGGGGCTACGAGCAGTACTTC. The chain recombines TRBV11-3 with TRBJ2-7; 10 positions agree with TRBD1. The CDR3 runs 14 residues. Germline V CDR1 and CDR2: SGHNT, YENEEA. The V and J ends lost 5 bases and 3 bases, in that order; junction bases with no gene match: 4.

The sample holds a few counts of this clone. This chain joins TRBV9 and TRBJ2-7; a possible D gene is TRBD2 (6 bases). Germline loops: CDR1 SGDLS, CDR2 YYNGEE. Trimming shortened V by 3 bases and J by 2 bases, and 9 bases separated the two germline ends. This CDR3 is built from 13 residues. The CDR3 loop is CASSEGLTYEQYF. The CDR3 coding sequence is TGTGCCAGCAGCGAGGGACTTACCTACGAGCAGTACTTC. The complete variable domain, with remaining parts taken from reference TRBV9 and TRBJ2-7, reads DSGVTQTPKHLITATGQRVTLRCSPRSGDLSVYWYQQSLDQGLQFLIQYYNGEERAKGNILERFSAQQFPDLHSELNLSSLELGDSALYFCASSEGLTYEQYFGPGTRLTVT.

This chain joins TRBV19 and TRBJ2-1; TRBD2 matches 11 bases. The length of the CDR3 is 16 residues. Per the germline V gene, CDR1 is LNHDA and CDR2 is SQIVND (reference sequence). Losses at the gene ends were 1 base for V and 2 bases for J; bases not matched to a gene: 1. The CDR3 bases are TGTGCCAGTAGTATAGGACTAGCGGGGCCCTACAATGAGCAGTTCTTC. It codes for CASSIGLAGPYNEQFF.

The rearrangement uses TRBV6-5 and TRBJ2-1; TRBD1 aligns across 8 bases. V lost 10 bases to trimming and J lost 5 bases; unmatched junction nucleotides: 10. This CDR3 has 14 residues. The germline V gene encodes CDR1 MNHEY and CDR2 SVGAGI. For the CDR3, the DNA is TGTGCCATCAAGGGTGCGGGACAGGACAATGAGCAGTTCTTC. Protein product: CAIKGAGQDNEQFF.

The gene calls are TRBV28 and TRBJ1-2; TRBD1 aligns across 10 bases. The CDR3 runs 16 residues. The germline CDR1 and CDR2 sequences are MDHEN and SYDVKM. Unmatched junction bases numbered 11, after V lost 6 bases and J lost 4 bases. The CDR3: CASSPPRTGGTYGYTF. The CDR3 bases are TGTGCCAGCAGCCCCCCCAGGACAGGGGGGACCTATGGCTACACCTTC.

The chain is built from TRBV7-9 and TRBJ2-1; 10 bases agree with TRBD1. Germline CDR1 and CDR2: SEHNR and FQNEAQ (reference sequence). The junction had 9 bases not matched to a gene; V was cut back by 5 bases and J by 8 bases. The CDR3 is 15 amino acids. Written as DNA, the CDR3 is TGTGCCAGCAGCCCTGGACAGGGGGTTGCTGATGAGCAGTTCTTC. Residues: CASSPGQGVADEQFF.

The CDR3 coding sequence is TGTGCCAGCAGCGTGGGGCAGAATGAAAAACTGTTTTTT. It specifies CASSVGQNEKLFF. This chain uses TRBV9 with TRBJ1-4; perhaps TRBD1 as D (5 bases). The CDR3 runs to 13 residues. Trimming stripped 2 bases from V and 5 bases from J, with 7 bases between. Germline V gives CDR1 SGDLS, CDR2 YYNGEE.

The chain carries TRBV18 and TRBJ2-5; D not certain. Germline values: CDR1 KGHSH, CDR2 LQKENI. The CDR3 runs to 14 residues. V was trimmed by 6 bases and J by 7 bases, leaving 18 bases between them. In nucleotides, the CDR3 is TGTGCCAGCTCCCTAAAGAGCCCACCGGGGACCCAGTACTTC. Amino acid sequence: CASSLKSPPGTQYF.

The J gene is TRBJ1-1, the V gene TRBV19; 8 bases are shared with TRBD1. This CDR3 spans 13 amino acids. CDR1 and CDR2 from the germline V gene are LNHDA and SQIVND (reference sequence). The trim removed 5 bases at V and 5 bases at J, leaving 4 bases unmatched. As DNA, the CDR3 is TGTGCCAGTAGTCTCGACAGGGGAACTGAAGCTTTCTTT. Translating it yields CASSLDRGTEAFF.

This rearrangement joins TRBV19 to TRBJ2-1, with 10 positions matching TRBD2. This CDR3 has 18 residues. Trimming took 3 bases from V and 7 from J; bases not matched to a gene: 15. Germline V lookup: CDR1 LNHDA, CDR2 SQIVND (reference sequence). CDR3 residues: CASSIQDPLSGRLNEQFF. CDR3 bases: TGTGCCAGTAGTATCCAGGACCCCCTTAGCGGGAGGCTTAATGAGCAGTTCTTC. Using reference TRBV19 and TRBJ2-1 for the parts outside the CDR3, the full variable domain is DGGITQSPKYLFRKEGQNVTLSCEQNLNHDAMYWYRQDPGQGLRLIYYSQIVNDFQKGDIAEGYSVSREKKESFPLTVTSAQKNPTAFYLCASSIQDPLSGRLNEQFFGPGTRLTVL.

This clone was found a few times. CDR3 residues: CASSPRQNSPLHF. CDR3 coding DNA: TGTGCCAGCAGCCCGCGACAGAATTCACCCCTCCACTTT. V gene TRBV7-3 combines with J gene TRBJ1-6; tentative D call: TRBD1 (5 bases). Trimming took off 5 bases at V and 7 bases at J, with 9 bases between the two ends. The CDR3 loop spans 13 amino acids. CDR1 SGHTA and CDR2 FQGTGA come from the germline V gene.

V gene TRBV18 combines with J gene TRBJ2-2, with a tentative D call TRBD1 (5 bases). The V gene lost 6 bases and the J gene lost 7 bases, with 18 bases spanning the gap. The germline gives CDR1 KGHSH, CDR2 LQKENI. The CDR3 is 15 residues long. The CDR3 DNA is TGTGCCAGCTCCTGGACATCCCCCGGTGGCGGGGAGCTGTTTTTT. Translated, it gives CASSWTSPGGGELFF.

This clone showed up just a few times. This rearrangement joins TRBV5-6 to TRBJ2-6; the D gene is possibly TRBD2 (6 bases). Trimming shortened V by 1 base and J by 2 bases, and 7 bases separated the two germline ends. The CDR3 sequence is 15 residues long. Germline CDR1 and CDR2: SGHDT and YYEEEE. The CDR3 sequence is CASSLTGAGANVLTF. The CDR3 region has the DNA TGTGCCAGCAGCTTGACGGGAGCTGGGGCCAACGTCCTGACTTTC.

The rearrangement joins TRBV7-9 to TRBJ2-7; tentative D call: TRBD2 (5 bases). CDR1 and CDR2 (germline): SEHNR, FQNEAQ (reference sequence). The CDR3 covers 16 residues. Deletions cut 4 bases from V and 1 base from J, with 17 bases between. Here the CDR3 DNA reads TGTGCCAGCAGCTCCTCAGGAGCGGCCCATTCCTACGAGCAGTACTTC. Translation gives CASSSSGAAHSYEQYF.